Presented here are 8 T cell receptor beta chains from one specimen sequenced in a study of blood T cell repertoires in COVID-19. The assay was immunoSEQ multiplex PCR, and TCRdb's table has in-frame clones only and misses some. This sample has 130,000 to 150,000 clones, with around 87% found just once. The sequenced material came from peripheral blood. The receptors originated from a man aged 45-60 years who had recovered from COVID-19.

The V gene is TRBV7-2, the J gene TRBJ1-4; a weak D match, TRBD1 (5 bases). The CDR3 is 18 amino acids. Germline assignment: CDR1 SGHTA and CDR2 FQGNSA. Trimming shortened V by 4 bases and J by 1 base, and 19 bases separated the two germline ends. The CDR3: CASSSEYQGRETNEKLFF. The CDR3 DNA reads as TGTGCCAGCAGCTCAGAATACCAGGGAAGGGAAACTAATGAAAAACTGTTTTTT.

This clone showed up just a few times. V gene TRBV27 combines with J gene TRBJ1-5; a possible D gene is TRBD1 (6 bases). The germline V gene has CDR1 MNHEY and CDR2 SMNVEV (reference sequence). The V end was cut by 6 bases, the J end by 1 base, with 13 bases between. The CDR3 contains 15 residues. In DNA form, the CDR3 reads TGTGCCAGCAGCCTTCAGGGGCAGAGCAATCAGCCCCAGCATTTT. Amino acids: CASSLQGQSNQPQHF.

This clone was seen a single time. J is TRBJ1-2 and V is TRBV5-1, with a possible D match to TRBD1 (5 bases). The CDR3 loop spans 14 amino acids. V was trimmed by 1 base and J by 3 bases, leaving 10 bases between them. Germline V gives CDR1 SGHRS, CDR2 YFSETQ. The CDR3 spells CASSLQGRDYGYTF. The CDR3 nucleotides are TGCGCCAGCAGCTTGCAGGGCCGGGACTATGGCTACACCTTC.

The CDR3 nucleotides are TGCGCCAGCAGCCGCTCAGAGGCGGGGAGCACCACAGATACGCAGTATTTT. This translates into CASSRSEAGSTTDTQYF. The rearrangement uses TRBV4-1 and TRBJ2-3, with D perhaps matching TRBD2 (6 bases). This CDR3 contains 17 residues. Germline loops: CDR1 MGHRA, CDR2 YSYEKL. V was clipped by 4 bases and J by 2 bases, with 19 bases between them.

The table lists this clone with a few counts. The genes are TRBV4-2 and TRBJ2-1, with D unclear. V dropped 0 bases and J dropped 0 bases, with 9 bases sitting between them. Per germline, CDR1 LGHNA and CDR2 YNFKEQ. The CDR3 covers 16 residues. Here the CDR3 reads CASSQDLRSSYNEQFF. CDR3 nucleotides: TGTGCCAGCAGCCAAGATCTGAGAAGCTCCTACAATGAGCAGTTCTTC.

The rearrangement joins TRBV11-2 to TRBJ2-7; the D gene is possibly TRBD2 (6 bases). The CDR3 covers 13 residues. Between the trimmed V and J ends, which lost 4 bases and 3 bases, there was a span of 10 bases. CDR1 and CDR2 from the germline V gene are SGHAT and FQNNGV. The CDR3 is CASSSGLDYEQYF. The CDR3 DNA follows: TGTGCCAGCAGCTCGGGACTCGACTACGAGCAGTACTTC.

This clone was detected only a few times. The chain employs TRBV21-1 and TRBJ1-1. TRBV21-1 corresponds to a pseudogene. The CDR3 length is 15 residues. CDR3 DNA sequence: TGTGCCAGCAGCAAAGCCGTACCGGGGAACACTGAAGCTTTCTTT. Translated, it gives CASSKAVPGNTEAFF.

The CDR3 region is CASSIGRGLMVGYTF. Here the CDR3 DNA reads TGTGCCAGTAGTATCGGCAGGGGGCTGATGGTCGGCTACACCTTC. The chain has TRBV19 and TRBJ1-2, with 8 bases that match TRBD1. The germline gives CDR1 LNHDA, CDR2 SQIVND (reference sequence). V dropped 3 bases and J dropped 8; count of bases not matched to a gene: 11. This CDR3 is built from 15 residues.